The clone carrying this TCR beta chain has ten or more counts. No patient had received any treatment before thyroid surgery. This sample stems from a study of metastatic and nonmetastatic thyroid tumors. Study overall: A comparison of repertoires was made across blood and tumor or nodule tissue from malignant and benign thyroid patients.

TCRdb re-clonotyped the PCR reads through MiXCR. The sample consists of about 28,000 clones, about 20% of them appearing once. The CDR3 runs 15 residues. Germline loops: CDR1 MNHNS, CDR2 SASEGT. V gave up 7 bases and J gave up 7 bases, with 22 bases separating them. V usage is TRBV6-1 and J usage is TRBJ1-1; no clear D gene. The sequencing sample was made of blood. The receptor's source is a female donor with papillary thyroid cancer or a benign thyroid nodule (not recorded which). Some clones in this sample may be carry-over from other donors' samples. As DNA, the CDR3 is TGTGCCAGCACCTCTTCCGGCGGGGTCCGAAGTGAAGCTTTCTTT. Its translation is CASTSSGGVRSEAFF.